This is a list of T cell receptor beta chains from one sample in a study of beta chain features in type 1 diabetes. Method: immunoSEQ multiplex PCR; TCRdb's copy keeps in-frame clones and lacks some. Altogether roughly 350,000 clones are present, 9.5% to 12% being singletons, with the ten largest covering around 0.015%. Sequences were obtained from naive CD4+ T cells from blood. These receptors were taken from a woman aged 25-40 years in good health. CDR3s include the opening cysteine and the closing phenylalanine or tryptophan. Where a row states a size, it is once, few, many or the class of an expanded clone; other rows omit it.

CDR3aa: CASSYTGQRGLYEQYF
v_gene: TRBV6-5
abundance: -

CDR3aa: CASRRDRGRTGELFF
v_gene: TRBV19
abundance: few

CDR3aa: CSVKPFPEGGPGNEQFF
v_gene: TRBV29-1
abundance: few

CDR3aa: CASSLHGGQNNSPLHF
v_gene: TRBV7-2
abundance: -

CDR3aa: CARGGVDIQYF
v_gene: TRBV30
abundance: -

CDR3aa: CASSAPLAFSYEQYF
v_gene: TRBV7-2
abundance: few

CDR3aa: CSAGEVDQPQHF
v_gene: TRBV29-1
abundance: -

CDR3aa: CASSQITSGAYNEQFF
v_gene: TRBV7-9
abundance: -

CDR3aa: CASPPRRPFAVYEQYF
v_gene: TRBV4-1
abundance: -

CDR3aa: CASGTGQTSTDTQYF
v_gene: TRBV12-5
abundance: -

CDR3aa: CASSLLAGGQETQYF
v_gene: TRBV6-5
abundance: few

CDR3aa: CASRRASGANVLTF
v_gene: TRBV5-6
abundance: -

CDR3aa: CASSLRSGFQETQYF
v_gene: TRBV5-4
abundance: -

CDR3aa: CASSSPADWTETQYF
v_gene: TRBV11-1
abundance: -

CDR3aa: CASSLTGGAGNQPQHF
v_gene: TRBV5-6
abundance: -

CDR3aa: CASSDTWGTDTQYF
v_gene: TRBV27
abundance: -